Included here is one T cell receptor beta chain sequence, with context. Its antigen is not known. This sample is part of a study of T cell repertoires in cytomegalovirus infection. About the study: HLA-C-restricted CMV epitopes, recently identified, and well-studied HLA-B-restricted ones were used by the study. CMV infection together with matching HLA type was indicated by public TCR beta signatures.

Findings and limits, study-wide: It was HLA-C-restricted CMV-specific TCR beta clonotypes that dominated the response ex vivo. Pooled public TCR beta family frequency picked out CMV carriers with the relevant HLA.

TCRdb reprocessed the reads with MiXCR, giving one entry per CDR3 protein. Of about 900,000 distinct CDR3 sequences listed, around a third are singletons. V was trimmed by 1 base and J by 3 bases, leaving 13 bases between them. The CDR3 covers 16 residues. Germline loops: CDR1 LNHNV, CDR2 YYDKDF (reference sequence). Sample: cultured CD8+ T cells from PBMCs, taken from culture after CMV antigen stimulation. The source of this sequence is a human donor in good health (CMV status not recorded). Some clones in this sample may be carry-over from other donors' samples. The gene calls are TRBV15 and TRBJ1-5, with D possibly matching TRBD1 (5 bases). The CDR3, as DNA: TGTGCCACCAGCAGAGTAGTAGGGGCCGACAATCAGCCCCAGCATTTT. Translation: CATSRVVGADNQPQHF.